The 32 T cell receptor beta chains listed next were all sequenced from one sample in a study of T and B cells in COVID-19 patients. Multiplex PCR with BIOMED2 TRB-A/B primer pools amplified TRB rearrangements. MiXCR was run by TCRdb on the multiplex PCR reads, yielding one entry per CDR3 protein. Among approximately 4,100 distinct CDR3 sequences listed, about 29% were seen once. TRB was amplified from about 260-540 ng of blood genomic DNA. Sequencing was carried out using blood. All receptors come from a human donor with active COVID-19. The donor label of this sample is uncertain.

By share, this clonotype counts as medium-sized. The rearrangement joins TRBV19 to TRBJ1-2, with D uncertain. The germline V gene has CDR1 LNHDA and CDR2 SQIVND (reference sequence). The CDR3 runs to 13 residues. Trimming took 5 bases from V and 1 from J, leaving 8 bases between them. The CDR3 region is CASSPQINYGYTF. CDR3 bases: TGTGCCAGTAGTCCCCAGATTAACTATGGCTACACCTTC.

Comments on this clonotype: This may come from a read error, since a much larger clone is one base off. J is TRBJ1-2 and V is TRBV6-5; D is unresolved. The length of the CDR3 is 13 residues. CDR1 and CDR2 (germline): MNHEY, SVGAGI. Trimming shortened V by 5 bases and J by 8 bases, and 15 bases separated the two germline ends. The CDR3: CASSHKRVVGYTF. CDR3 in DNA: TGTGCCAGCAGTCACAAGCGGGTAGTAGGCTACACCTTC.

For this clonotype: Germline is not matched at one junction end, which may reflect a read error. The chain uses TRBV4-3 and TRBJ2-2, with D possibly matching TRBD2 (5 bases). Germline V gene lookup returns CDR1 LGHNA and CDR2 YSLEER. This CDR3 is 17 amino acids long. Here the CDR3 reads CASSQEGTGANTGELFF. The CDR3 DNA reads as TGTGCCAGCAGCCAAGAGGGAACGGGCGCGAACACCGGGGAGCTGTTTTTT.

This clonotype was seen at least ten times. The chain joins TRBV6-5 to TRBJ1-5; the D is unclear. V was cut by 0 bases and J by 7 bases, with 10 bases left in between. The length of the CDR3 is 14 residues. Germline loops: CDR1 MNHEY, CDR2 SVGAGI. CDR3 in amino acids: CASSYSSGEQPQHF. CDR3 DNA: TGTGCCAGCAGTTACTCGAGCGGGGAACAGCCCCAGCATTTT.

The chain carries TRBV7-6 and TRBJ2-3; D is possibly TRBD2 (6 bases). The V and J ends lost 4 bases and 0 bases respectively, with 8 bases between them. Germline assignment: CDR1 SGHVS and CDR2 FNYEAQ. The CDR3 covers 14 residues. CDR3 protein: CASSSAGSTDTQYF. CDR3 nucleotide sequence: TGTGCCAGCAGCTCTGCGGGGAGCACAGATACGCAGTATTTT.

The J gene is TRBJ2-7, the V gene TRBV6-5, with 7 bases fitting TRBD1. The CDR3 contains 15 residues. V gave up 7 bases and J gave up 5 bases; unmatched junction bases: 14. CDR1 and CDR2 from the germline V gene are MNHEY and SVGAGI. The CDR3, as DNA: TGTGCCAGCACCCAGTGGGGACAGCCTGGGGACGAGCAGTACTTC. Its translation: CASTQWGQPGDEQYF.

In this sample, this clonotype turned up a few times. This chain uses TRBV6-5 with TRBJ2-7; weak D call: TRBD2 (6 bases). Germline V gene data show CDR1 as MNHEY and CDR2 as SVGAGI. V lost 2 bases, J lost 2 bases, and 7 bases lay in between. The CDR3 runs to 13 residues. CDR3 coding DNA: TGTGCCAGCAGTTACGGACTACCCTACGAGCAGTACTTC. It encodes CASSYGLPYEQYF.

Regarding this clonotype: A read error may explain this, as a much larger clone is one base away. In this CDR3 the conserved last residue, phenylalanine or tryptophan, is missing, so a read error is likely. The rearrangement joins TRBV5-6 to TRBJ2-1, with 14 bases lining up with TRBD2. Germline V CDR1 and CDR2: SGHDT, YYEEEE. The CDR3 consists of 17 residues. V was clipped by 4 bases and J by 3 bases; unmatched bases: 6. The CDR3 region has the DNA TGTGCCAGCAGCGTCGGACTAGCGGGGGGTCTCTACAATGAGCAGTTCTAC. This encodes CASSVGLAGGLYNEQFY.

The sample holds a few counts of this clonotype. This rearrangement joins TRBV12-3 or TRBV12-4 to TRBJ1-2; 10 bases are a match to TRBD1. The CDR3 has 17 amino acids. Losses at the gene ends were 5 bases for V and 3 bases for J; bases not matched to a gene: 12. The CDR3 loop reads CASSGALGTGAYYGYTF. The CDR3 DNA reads TGTGCCAGCAGTGGGGCCCTTGGGACAGGGGCCTACTATGGCTACACCTTC.

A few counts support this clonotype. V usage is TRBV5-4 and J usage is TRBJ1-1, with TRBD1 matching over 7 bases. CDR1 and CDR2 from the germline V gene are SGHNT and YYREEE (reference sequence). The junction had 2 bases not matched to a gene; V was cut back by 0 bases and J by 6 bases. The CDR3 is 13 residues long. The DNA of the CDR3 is TGTGCCAGCAGCTTGGCAGGGGGGGCTGAAGCTTTCTTT. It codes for CASSLAGGAEAFF.

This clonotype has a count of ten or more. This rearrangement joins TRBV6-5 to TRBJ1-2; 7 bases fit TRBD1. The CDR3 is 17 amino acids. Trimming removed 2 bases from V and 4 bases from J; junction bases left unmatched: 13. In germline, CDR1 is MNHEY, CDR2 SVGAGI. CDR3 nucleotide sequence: TGTGCCAGCAGTTACGGGACAGCCTTTGGCCGCACCTATGGCTACACCTTC. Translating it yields CASSYGTAFGRTYGYTF.

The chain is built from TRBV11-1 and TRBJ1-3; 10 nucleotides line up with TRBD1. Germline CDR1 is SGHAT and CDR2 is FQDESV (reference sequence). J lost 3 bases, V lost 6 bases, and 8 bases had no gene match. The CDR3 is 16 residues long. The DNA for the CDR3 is TGTGCCAGCAGTAAAGACAGGGGGCGAGGTGGAAACACCATATATTTT. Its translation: CASSKDRGRGGNTIYF.

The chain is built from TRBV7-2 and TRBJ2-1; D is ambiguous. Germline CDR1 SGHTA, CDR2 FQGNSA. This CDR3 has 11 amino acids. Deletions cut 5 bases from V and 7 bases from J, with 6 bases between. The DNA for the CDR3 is TGTGCCAGCAGCCTAAGGAATGAGCAGTTCTTC. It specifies CASSLRNEQFF.

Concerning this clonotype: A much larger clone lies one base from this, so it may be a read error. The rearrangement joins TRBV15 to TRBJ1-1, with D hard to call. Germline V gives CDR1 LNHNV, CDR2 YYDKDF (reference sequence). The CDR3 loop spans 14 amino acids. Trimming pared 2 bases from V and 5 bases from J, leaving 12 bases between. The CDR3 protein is CATSRYPGSTEAFF. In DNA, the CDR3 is TGTGCCACCAGCAGATATCCTGGTTCGACTGAAGCTTTCTTT.

The CDR3 nucleotides are TGTGCCAGCAGCGTCGTACAGGGGGGTAGGGACATTCAGTACTTC. Encoded protein: CASSVVQGGRDIQYF. The chain joins TRBV6-5 to TRBJ2-4; 8 bases align to TRBD1. In germline, CDR1 is MNHEY, CDR2 SVGAGI. J lost 8 bases, V lost 6 bases, and 12 bases had no gene match. This CDR3 comprises 15 residues.

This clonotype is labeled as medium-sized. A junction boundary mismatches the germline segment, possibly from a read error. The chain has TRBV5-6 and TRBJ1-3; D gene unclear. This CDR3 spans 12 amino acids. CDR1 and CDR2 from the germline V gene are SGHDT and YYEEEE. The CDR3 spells CASSLANREVHF. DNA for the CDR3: TGTGCCAGCAGCTTGGCTAATCGAGAAGTACATTTT.

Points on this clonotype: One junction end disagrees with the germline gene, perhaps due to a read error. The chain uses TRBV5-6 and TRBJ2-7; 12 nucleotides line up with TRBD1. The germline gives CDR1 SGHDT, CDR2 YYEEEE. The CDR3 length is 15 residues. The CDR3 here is CASSFRGDRGREQYF. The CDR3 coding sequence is TGCGCCAGCAGCTTTAGAGGGGACAGGGGGCGAGAGCAGTACTTC. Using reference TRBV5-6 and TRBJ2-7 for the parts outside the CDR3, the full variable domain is DAGVTQSPTHLIKTRGQQVTLRCSPKSGHDTVSWYQQALGQGPQFIFQYYEEEERQRGNFPDRFSGHQFPNYSSELNVNALLLGDSALYLCASSFRGDRGREQYFGPGTRLTVT.

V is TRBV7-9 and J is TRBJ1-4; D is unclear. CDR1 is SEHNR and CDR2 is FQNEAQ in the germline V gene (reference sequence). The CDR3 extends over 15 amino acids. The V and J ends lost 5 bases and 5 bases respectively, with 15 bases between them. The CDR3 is CASSGRGRANEKLFF. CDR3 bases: TGTGCCAGCAGCGGGAGAGGGAGGGCCAATGAAAAACTGTTTTTT.

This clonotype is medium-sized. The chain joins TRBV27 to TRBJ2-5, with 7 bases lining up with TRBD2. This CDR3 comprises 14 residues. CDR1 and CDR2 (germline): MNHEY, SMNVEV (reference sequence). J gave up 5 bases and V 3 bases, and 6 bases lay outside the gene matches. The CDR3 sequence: CASSFGLGAETQYF. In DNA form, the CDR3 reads TGTGCCAGCAGTTTCGGACTAGGCGCGGAGACCCAGTACTTC.

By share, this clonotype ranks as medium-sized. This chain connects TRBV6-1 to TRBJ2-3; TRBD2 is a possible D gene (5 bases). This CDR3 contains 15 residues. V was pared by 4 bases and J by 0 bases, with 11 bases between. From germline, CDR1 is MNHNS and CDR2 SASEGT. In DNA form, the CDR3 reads TGTGCCAGCAGTGTTAGCGACCTAAGCACAGATACGCAGTATTTT. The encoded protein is CASSVSDLSTDTQYF.

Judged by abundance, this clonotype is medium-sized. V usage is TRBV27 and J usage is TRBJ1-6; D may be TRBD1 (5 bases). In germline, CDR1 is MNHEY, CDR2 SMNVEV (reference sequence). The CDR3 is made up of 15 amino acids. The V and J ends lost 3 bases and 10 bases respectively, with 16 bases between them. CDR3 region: CASSLGGGAHSPLHF. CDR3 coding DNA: TGTGCCAGCAGTTTGGGAGGAGGGGCTCACTCACCCCTCCACTTT.

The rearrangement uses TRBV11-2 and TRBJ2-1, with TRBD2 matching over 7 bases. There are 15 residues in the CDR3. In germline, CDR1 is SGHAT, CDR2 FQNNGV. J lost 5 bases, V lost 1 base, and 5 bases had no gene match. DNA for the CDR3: TGTGCCAGCAGCTTAGTGGCTAGCGGAAACAATGAGCAGTTCTTC. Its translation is CASSLVASGNNEQFF.

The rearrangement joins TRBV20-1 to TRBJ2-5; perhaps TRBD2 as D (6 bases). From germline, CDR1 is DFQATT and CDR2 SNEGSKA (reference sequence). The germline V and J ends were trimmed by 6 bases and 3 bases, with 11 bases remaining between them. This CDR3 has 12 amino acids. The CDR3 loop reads CSANSGEETQYF. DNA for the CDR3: TGCAGTGCCAATTCGGGGGAAGAGACCCAGTACTTC.

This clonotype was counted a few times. The CDR3 spells CASRLQGNSGNTIYF. For the CDR3, the DNA is TGTGCCAGTCGATTACAGGGAAACTCTGGAAACACCATATATTTT. This sequence joins TRBV27 and TRBJ1-3; tentative D call: TRBD1 (6 bases). CDR3 length equals 15 residues. The ends were cut back, 9 bases at V and 0 bases at J, with 15 bases in the middle. Germline V gene lookup returns CDR1 MNHEY and CDR2 SMNVEV (reference sequence).

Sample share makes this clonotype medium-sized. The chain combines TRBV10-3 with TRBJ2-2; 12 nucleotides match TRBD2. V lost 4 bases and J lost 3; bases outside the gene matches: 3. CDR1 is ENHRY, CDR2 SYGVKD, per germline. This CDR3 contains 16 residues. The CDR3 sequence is CAISAGTSGYTGELFF. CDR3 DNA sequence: TGTGCCATCAGTGCCGGGACTAGCGGGTACACCGGGGAGCTGTTTTTT.

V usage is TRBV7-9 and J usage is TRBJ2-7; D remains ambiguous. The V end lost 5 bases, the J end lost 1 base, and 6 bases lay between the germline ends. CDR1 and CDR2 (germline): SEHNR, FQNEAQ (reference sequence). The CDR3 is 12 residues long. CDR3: CASSARSYEQYF. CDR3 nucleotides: TGTGCCAGCAGCGCTCGATCCTACGAGCAGTACTTC.

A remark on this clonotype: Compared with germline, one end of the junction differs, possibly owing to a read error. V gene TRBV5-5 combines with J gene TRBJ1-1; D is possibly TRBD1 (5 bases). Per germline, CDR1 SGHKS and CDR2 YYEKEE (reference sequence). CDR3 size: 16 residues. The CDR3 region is CASSLGGSSENTEAFF. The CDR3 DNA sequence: TGCGCCAGCAGCCTGGGGGGGTCCTCTGAGAACACTGAAGCTTTCTTT.

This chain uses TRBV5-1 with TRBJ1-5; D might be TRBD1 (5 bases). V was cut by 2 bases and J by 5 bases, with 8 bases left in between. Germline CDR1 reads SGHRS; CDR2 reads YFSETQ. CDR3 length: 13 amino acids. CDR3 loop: CASSFRGDQPQHF. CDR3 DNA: TGCGCCAGCAGCTTCCGGGGGGATCAGCCCCAGCATTTT.

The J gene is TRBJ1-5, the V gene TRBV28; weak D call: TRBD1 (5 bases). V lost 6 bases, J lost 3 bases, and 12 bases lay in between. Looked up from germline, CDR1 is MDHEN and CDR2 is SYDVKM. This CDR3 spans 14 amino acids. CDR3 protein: CASRQGRNNQPQHF. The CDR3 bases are TGTGCCAGCAGGCAGGGACGGAACAATCAGCCCCAGCATTTT. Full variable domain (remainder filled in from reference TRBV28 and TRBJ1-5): DVKVTQSSRYLVKRTGEKVFLECVQDMDHENMFWYRQDPGLGLRLIYFSYDVKMKEKGDIPEGYSVSREKKERFSLILESASTNQTSMYLCASRQGRNNQPQHFGDGTRLSIL.

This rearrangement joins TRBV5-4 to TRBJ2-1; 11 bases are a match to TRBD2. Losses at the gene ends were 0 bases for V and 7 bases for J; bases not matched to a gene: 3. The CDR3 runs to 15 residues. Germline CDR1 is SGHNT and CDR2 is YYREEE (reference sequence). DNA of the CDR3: TGTGCCAGCAGCTTGGGCCTAGCGGGAGGTAATGAGCAGTTCTTC. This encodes CASSLGLAGGNEQFF.

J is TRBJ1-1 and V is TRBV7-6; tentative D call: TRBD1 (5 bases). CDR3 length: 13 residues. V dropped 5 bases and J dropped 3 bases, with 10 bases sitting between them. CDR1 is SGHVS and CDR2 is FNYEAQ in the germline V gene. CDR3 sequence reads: CASSVQGYTEAFF. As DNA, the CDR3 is TGTGCCAGCAGCGTCCAGGGATACACTGAAGCTTTCTTT.

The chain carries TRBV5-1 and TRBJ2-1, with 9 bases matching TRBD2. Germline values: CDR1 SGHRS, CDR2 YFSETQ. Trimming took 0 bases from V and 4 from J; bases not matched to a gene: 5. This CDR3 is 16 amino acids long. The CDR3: CASSLVASGEYNEQFF. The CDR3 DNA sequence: TGCGCCAGCAGCTTGGTGGCTAGCGGGGAATACAATGAGCAGTTCTTC.